The TCR beta chain described here comes from a study of tissue T cells after allogeneic stem cell transplantation. The CDR3 is 12 amino acids. Germline CDR1 is SEHNR and CDR2 is FQNEAQ (reference sequence). V was pared by 6 bases and J by 3 bases, with 9 bases between. This clone was observed once. The table came from immunoSEQ multiplex PCR; TCRdb's copy has only in-frame clones and leaves some out. Of about 1,400 clones listed, about 80% are singletons. The rearrangement links TRBV7-9 to TRBJ2-7; D gene unclear. The receptor's source is a male patient between 35 and 75 years old with steroid-refractory graft-versus-host disease after an allogeneic stem cell transplant. The graft donor may have given rise to some T cells. Sample: spleen tissue, taken at autopsy. This chain's CDR3 is CASRDDGYEQYF. The CDR3 region has the DNA TGTGCCAGCAGGGACGACGGCTACGAGCAGTACTTC.